What follows describes a single T cell receptor beta chain. These data are taken from a study of glioma-infiltrating T cells after dendritic cell vaccination. Overall study: Samples are from glioblastoma patients in Phase I and II dendritic cell vaccine trials. Autologous tumor lysate-pulsed dendritic cell vaccination was given between the early 2000s and the early 2010s.

Germline CDR1 reads LNHDA; CDR2 reads SQIVND (reference sequence). This CDR3 has 14 amino acids. Trimming cost V 5 bases and J 0 bases, with 7 bases left between them. Up to about 2 ug genomic DNA was used for TCRB CDR3 amplification. The data were produced by immunoSEQ multiplex PCR, yet TCRdb's version contains in-frame clones alone and is incomplete. The sample consists of about 82,000 clones, roughly 90% of them appearing once. The receptor was isolated from a human donor with glioblastoma. The chain has TRBV19 and TRBJ2-2, with a tentative D call TRBD1 (6 bases). The source material was blood, sampled before dendritic cell vaccination. The DNA for the CDR3 is TGTGCCAGTAGTGGACAGCCGAACACCGGGGAGCTGTTTTTT. Its translation: CASSGQPNTGELFF.